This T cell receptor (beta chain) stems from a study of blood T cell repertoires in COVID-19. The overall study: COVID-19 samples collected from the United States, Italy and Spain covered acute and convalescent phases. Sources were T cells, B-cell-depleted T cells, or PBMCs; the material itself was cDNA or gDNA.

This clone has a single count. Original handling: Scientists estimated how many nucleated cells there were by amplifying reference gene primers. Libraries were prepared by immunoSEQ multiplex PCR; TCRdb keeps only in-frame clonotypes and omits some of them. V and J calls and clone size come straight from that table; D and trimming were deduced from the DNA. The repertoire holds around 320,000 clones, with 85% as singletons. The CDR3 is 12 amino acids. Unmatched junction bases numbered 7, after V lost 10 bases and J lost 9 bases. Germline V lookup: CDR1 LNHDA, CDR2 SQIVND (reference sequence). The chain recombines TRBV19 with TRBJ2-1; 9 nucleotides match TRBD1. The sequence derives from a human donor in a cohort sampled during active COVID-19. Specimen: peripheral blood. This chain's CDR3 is CATSTGGREQFF. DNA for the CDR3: TGTGCCACCTCGACAGGGGGGCGTGAGCAGTTCTTC.